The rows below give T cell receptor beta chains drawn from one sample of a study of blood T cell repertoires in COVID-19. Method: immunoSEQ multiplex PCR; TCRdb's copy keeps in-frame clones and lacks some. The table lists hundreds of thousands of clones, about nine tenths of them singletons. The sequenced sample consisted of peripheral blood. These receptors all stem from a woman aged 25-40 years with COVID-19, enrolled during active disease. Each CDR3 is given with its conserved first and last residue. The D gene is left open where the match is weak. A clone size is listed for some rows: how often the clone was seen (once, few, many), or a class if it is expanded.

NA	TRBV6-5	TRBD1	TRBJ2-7	TGTGCCAGCATTACTACAGGGGATAGCTCCTACGAGCAGTACTTC	CASITTGDSSYEQYF
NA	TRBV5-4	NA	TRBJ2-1	TGTGCCAGCAGCGTCCGGGACTCGCTCAGGAATGAGCAGTTCTTC	CASSVRDSLRNEQFF
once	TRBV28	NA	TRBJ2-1	TGTGCCAGCAGTTTAAAGGGGAATGAGCAGTTCTTC	CASSLKGNEQFF
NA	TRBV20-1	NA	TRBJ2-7	TGCAGTGCTAGTGAGGGCGGGTTCTCCTACGAGCAGTACTTC	CSASEGGFSYEQYF
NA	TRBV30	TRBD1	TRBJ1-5	TGTGCCTGGAGTCCGGTTCCGGGACAGGGGAATCAGCCCCAGCATTTT	CAWSPVPGQGNQPQHF
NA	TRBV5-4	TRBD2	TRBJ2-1	TGTGCCAGCAGTAGCGGGGGGGCCATCGATGAGCAGTTCTTC	CASSSGGAIDEQFF
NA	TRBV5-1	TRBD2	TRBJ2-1	TGCGCCAGCAGCCCAGGACTAGCGGGAGTCTACAATGAGCAGTTCTTC	CASSPGLAGVYNEQFF
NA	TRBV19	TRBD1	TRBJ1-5	TGTGCCAGTAGTGCACAGGGGTATAGCAATCAGCCCCAGCATTTT	CASSAQGYSNQPQHF
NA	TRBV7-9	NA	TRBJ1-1	TGTGCCAGCAGCTTAGCGTCGGCGGGTACTGAAGCTTTCTTT	CASSLASAGTEAFF
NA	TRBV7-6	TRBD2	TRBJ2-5	TGTGCCAGCAGCTCTGGGAGTCTGGGTATGCGGGGGGATCGGGAGACCCAGTACTTC	CASSSGSLGMRGDRETQYF
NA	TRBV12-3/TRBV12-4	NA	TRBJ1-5	TGTGCCAGCAGTGACAGTAGCAATCAGCCCCAGCATTTT	CASSDSSNQPQHF
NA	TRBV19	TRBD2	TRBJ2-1	TGTGCCAGTATGACTAGCGGAGCAAGAACCCCCAACAATGAGCAGTTCTTC	CASMTSGARTPNNEQFF
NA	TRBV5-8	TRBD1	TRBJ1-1	TGTGCCAGCAGCAATCGACAGGGGAACACTGAAGCTTTCTTT	CASSNRQGNTEAFF
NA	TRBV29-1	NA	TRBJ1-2	TGCAGCACCCTACAGGAATCTAACTATGGCTACACCTTC	CSTLQESNYGYTF
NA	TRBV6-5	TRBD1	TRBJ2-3	TGTGCCAGCAGCGCGGACAGGGGAGATACGCAGTATTTT	CASSADRGDTQYF
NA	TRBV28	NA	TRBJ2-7	TGTGCCAGCAGATCCGGACAGGGAGGGAACTACGAGCAGTACTTC	CASRSGQGGNYEQYF
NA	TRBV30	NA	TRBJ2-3	TGTGCCTGGTCCGGTGATACGCAGTATTTT	CAWSGDTQYF
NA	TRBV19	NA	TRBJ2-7	TGTGCCAGTAGTCCACAAAGCTCCTACGAGCAGTACTTC	CASSPQSSYEQYF
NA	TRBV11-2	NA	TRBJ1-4	TGTGCCAGCAGCTTCGGACAGAGGGAAAAACTGTTTTTT	CASSFGQREKLFF
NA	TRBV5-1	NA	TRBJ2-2	TGCGCCAGCAGCTTGCTGCAGGGTACCGGGGAGCTGTTTTTT	CASSLLQGTGELFF
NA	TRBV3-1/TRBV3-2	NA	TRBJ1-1	TGTGCCAGCAGCCAAGGGGGACGGGGGGCTTTCTTT	CASSQGGRGAFF
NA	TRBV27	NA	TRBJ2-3	TGTGCCAGCAGCGAGACGCCAGGTTGGGGCACAGATACGCAGTATTTT	CASSETPGWGTDTQYF
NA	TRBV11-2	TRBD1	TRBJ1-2	TGTGCCAGCAGCTTTTATGACAGGGGAGACTATGGCTACACCTTC	CASSFYDRGDYGYTF
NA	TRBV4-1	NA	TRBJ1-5	TGCGCCAGCAGCCAGGGGACTGTCCCCGGTCAGCCCCAGCATTTT	CASSQGTVPGQPQHF
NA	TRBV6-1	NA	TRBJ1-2	TGTGCCAGCAGTGATTCAGGGGTTTGGGAGGGCTACACCTTC	CASSDSGVWEGYTF
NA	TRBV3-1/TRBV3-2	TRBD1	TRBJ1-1	TGTGCCAGCAGCCCTTCTGGGACAGGGGTCACTGAAGCTTTCTTT	CASSPSGTGVTEAFF
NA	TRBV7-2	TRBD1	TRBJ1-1	TGTGCCAGCAGCCCCGGACAGGGGTTTGTAGGCACTGAAGCTTTCTTT	CASSPGQGFVGTEAFF
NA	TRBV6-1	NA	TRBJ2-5	TGTGCCAGCAGTGAAACTTCGTGGTGGGAGACCCAGTACTTC	CASSETSWWETQYF
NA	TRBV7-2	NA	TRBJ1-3	TGTGCCAGCAGCTTAGCTTCGCCAAGGTCCGGGGGAAACACCATATATTTT	CASSLASPRSGGNTIYF
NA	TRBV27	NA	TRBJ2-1	TGTGCCAGCAGTCCCGGGATTAACCCTTGGAATGAGCAGTTCTTC	CASSPGINPWNEQFF
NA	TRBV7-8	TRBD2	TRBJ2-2	TGTGCCAGCAGTTATAGTAGCGGGTACACCGGGGAGCTGTTTTTT	CASSYSSGYTGELFF
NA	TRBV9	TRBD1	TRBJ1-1	TGTGCCAGCAGCGAAGGAACCCAGGGGGGCACTGAAGCTTTCTTT	CASSEGTQGGTEAFF
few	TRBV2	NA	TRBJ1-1	TGTGCCAGCAGTTACGTCAGCGAGCTGGAAGCTTTCTTT	CASSYVSELEAFF
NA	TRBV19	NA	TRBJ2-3	TGTGCCAGTAGTATAGCGGGGGACGGAGATACGCAGTATTTT	CASSIAGDGDTQYF
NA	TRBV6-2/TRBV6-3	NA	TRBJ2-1	TGTGCCAGCAGTTACTCGACCGAACAGGGTTACAATGAGCAGTTCTTC	CASSYSTEQGYNEQFF
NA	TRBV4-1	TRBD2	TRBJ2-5	TGCGCCAGCAGCCAAGAGAGACTAGCGGAGACCCAGTACTTC	CASSQERLAETQYF
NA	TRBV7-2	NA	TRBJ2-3	TGTGCCAGCAGTCCCGTTAGCACAGATACGCAGTATTTT	CASSPVSTDTQYF
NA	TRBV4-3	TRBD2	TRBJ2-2	TGCGCCAGCAGCCAGTCAGCGGGAGTCGTCACCGGGGAGCTGTTTTTT	CASSQSAGVVTGELFF
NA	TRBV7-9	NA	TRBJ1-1	TGTGCCAGCAGCTTAGCTATGTCGGGTGCAGGGCTGACTGAAGCTTTCTTT	CASSLAMSGAGLTEAFF
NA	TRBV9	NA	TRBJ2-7	TGTGCCAGCAGCGTAGTAGGGGGCGAGCAGTACTTC	CASSVVGGEQYF
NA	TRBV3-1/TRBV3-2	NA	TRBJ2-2	TGTGCCAGCAGCCAAGGCGCCTCGAACACCGGGGAGCTGTTTTTT	CASSQGASNTGELFF
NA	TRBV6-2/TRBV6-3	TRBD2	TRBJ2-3	TGTGCCAGCAGTTACAGTATGGCCTACAGACGGCGGGGGGAAACAGATACGCAGTATTTT	CASSYSMAYRRRGETDTQYF
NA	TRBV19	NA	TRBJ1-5	TGTGCCAGTAGTTTGCAGGGCCTAGGTCAGCCCCAGCATTTT	CASSLQGLGQPQHF
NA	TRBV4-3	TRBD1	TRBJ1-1	TGCGCCAGCAGCCAAGTGACAGGGACCATGAACACTGAAGCTTTCTTT	CASSQVTGTMNTEAFF
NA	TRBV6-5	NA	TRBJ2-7	TGTGCCAGCAGGTCGGGGGTAGGAGGTTGGGACGAGCAGTACTTC	CASRSGVGGWDEQYF
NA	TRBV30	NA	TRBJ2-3	TGTGCCTGGAGCCCGGGGACGCGGGGAATTAGCACAGATACGCAGTATTTT	CAWSPGTRGISTDTQYF
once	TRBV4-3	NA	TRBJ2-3	TGCGCCAGCAGCCAAGAGGGGCTTGGAATCGATACGCAGTATTTT	CASSQEGLGIDTQYF
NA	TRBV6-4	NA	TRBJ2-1	TGTGCCAGCAGTGACTCGATTGAGGGTGAGCAGTTCTTC	CASSDSIEGEQFF
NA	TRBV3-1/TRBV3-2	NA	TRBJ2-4	TGTGCCAGCAGCCAAGACGGCGGCGGAAACATTCAGTACTTC	CASSQDGGGNIQYF
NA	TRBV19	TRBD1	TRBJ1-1	TGTGCCAGTAGTACCACACAGGGGGTGAACACTGAAGCTTTCTTT	CASSTTQGVNTEAFF
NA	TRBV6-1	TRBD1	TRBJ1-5	TGTGCCAGCAGTGAAGATAGAGGGACAGATTATCAGCCCCAGCATTTT	CASSEDRGTDYQPQHF
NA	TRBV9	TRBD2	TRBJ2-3	TGTGCCAGCAGCCCGGGACTAGCGGGGGCCCATACGCAGTATTTT	CASSPGLAGAHTQYF
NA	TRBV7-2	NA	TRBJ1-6	TGTGCCAGCACCAGATTCATTCCAACACCCCTCCACTTT	CASTRFIPTPLHF
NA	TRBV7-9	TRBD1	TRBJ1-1	TGTGCCAGCAGCTTAGCTCGGTCGACAGGGCCTGAAGCTTTCTTT	CASSLARSTGPEAFF
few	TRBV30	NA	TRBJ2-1	TGTGCCTGGTCTACAGGGAGATATGAGCAGTTCTTC	CAWSTGRYEQFF
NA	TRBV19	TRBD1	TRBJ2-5	TGTGCCAGTAGTTCCGGGACAGGGATGGGAGAGACCCAGTACTTC	CASSSGTGMGETQYF
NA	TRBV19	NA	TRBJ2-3	TGTGCCAGTAGTACCCCAGGGGAGCGGCGTTCAGATACGCAGTATTTT	CASSTPGERRSDTQYF
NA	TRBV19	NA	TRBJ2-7	TGTGCCAGTAGTATGGGACTGGGAAGCTCCTACGAGCAGTACTTC	CASSMGLGSSYEQYF